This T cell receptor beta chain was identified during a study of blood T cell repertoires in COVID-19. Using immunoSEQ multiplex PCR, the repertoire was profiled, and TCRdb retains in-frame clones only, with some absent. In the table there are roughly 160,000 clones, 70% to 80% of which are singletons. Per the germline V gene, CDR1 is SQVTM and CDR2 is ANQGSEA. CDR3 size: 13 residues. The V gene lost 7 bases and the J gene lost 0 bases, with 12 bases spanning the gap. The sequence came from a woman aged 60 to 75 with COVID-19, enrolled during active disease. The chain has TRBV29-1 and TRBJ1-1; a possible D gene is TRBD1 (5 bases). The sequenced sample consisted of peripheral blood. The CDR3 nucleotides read TGCAGCGGATCACAGGTGATGAACACTGAAGCTTTCTTT. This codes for CSGSQVMNTEAFF.